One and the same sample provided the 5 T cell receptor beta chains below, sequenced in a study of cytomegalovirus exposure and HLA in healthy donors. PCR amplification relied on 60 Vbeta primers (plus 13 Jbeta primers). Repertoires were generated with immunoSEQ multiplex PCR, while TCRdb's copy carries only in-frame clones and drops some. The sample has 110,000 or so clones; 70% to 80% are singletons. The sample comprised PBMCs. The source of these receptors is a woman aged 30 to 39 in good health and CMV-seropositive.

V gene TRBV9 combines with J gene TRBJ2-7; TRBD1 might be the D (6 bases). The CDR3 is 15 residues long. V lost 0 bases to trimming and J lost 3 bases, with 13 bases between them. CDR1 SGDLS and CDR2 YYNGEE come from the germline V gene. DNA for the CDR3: TGTGCCAGCAGCGTAGACACAGGGTCATTCTACGAGCAGTACTTC. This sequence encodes CASSVDTGSFYEQYF.

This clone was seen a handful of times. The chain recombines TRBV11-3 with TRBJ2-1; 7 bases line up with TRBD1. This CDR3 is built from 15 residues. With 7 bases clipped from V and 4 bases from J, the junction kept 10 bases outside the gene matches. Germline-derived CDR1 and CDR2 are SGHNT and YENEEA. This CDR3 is CASTPLQTGYNEQFF. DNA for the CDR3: TGTGCCAGCACCCCGCTACAGACAGGGTACAATGAGCAGTTCTTC.

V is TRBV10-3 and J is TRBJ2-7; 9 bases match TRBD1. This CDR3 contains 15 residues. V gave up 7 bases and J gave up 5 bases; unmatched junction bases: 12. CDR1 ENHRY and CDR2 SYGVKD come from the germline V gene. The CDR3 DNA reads TGTGCCATCAATCGGCCGGGACAGGGTAATGACGAGCAGTACTTC. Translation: CAINRPGQGNDEQYF.

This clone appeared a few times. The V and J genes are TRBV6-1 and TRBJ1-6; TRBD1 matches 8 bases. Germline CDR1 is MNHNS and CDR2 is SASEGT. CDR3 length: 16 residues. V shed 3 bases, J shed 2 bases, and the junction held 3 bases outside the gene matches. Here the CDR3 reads CASSDPQGAYNSPLHF. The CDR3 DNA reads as TGTGCCAGCAGTGACCCACAGGGGGCCTATAATTCACCCCTCCACTTT.

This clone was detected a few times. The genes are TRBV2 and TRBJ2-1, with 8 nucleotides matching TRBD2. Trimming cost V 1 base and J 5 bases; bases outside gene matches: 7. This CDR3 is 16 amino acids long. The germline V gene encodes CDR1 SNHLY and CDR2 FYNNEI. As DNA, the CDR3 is TGTGCCAGCAGTGAAGGGGCTAGCGGGTACGACAATGAGCAGTTCTTC. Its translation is CASSEGASGYDNEQFF.